The clone carrying this TCR beta chain has only one observation. Germline DNA was also extracted, and blood RNA derived from unsorted whole blood. cDNA specific to TCR beta was made from 500 ng of total RNA, with a constant-region primer employed for priming. Library construction for TCR beta comprised three nested multiplex PCR rounds performed with slightly modified ARM-PCR. A C-beta reverse primer was combined with TRBV1-TRBV30 forward primers in the first two PCR rounds, and each round had around 10 cycles. TCRdb reprocessed the multiplex PCR reads with MiXCR, giving one entry per CDR3 protein. The sample holds 310,000 or so distinct CDR3 sequences, about 50% seen once. This sample is drawn from a study of tumor-infiltrating lymphocytes in primary liver carcinoma. Looking at the study overall: Enrolled patients were male and female, aged 30 to 69 years. Roughly 3.65 to 7.5 million productive TCRbeta reads came from each sample, comparable across tissue types.

The CDR3 spans 15 residues. CDR1 is SGHNT and CDR2 is YENEEA in the germline V gene. Trimming stripped 5 bases from V and 1 base from J, with 13 bases between. The sequenced sample consisted of peripheral blood. V usage is TRBV11-3 and J usage is TRBJ2-3, with D maybe TRBD2 (5 bases). The TCR was taken from a woman aged 25-40 years with primary liver carcinoma and hepatitis B virus infection. DNA for the CDR3: TGTGCCAGCAGCCTTAGAGGGAGACGCACAGATACGCAGTATTTT. Its translation: CASSLRGRRTDTQYF.